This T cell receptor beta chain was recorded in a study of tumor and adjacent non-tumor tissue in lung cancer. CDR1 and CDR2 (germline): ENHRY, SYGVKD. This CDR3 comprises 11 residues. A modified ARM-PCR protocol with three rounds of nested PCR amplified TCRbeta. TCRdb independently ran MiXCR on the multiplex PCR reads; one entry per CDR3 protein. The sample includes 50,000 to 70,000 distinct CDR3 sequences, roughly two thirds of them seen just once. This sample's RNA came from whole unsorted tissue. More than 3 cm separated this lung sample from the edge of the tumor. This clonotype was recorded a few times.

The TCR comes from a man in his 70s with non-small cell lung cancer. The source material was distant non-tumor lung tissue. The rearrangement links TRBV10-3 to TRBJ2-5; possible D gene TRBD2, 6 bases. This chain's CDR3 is CTTLRGETQYF. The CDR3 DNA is TGTACCACCCTCCGGGGGGAGACCCAGTACTTC.